This TCR beta chain originates from a study of T-cell memory formation after mild COVID-19 (dated by TCRdb to 2020 to 2023). Regarding the research as a whole: Most TCR sequence clusters were specific to one of the two donors. Longitudinal TCRalpha and TCRbeta repertoire sequencing tracked T-cell clones expanding and contracting after mild COVID-19 in a couple of donors. The cohort comprised two young, previously healthy adult volunteers, one female and one male. The paper as a whole reports these results and caveats: Some responding clones were detected in pre-infection memory, suggesting pre-existing cross-reactive memory T cells joined the SARS-CoV-2 response. The study covered only two mild cases, and larger cohorts including severe cases with pre-infection samples were considered necessary. From day 15 to 85, contracting clones showed balanced CD4/CD8 phenotypes, whereas a second wave of clones that expanded from day 15 to 37 leaned towards CD4+. SARS-CoV-2 specificity of the second-wave clones peaking on day 37 was not confirmed. Contracting CD4+ clones appeared mostly in the CM and EM memory subsets, whereas CD8+ clones were enriched in EMRA.

Remarks on this clonotype: Its target antigen remains unknown. Qualities for individual bases were not recorded, and no much larger clone is one base off.

Ficoll-Paque density gradient centrifugation was used to isolate PBMCs. TCRdb names Illumina NovaSeq 6000 as the instrument used. TCRalpha and TCRbeta cDNA libraries were constructed by 5'RACE with constant-segment primers, with sample barcodes and unique molecular identifiers being introduced. RNA was extracted from every sample with Trizol reagent. Library amplification was performed in two PCR steps, and a second sample barcode and Illumina TruSeq adapters were introduced in the second step. Sequencing of libraries was performed on an Illumina NovaSeq with 2 x 150 bp paired-end reads. The authors processed their data as follows. With migec v1.2.7, reads were demultiplexed and then collapsed into UMI-guided consensus sequences. Using mixcr v2.1.11, UMI consensuses were aligned to TRA and TRB V and J templates and then assembled into clonotypes. A clonotype was counted as expanded or contracted only if both edgeR and NoisET called the change significant, with noise models trained on biological replicates. For edgeR calls, the cutoffs were a false discovery rate-adjusted p below 0.01 and a log2 fold-change threshold of 1. As an exploratory analysis of dynamics, max-normalized trajectories of the 1000 most abundant clonotypes were examined with PCA combined with hierarchical clustering. The CD4 or CD8 phenotype of responding clones was assigned using the separately sequenced CD4+ and CD8+ repertoires. Starting from the raw public reads, TCRdb applied fastp trimming at Q25, assembled clones with MiXCR and retained in-frame beta chains. Rows are combined by CDR3 protein, so each entry shows the most common genes and DNA. The V and J calls here are based on TCRdb, not the publication. In this sample the table shows about 33,000 distinct CDR3 sequences, around 20% of which occur a single time. Jointly, the top ten make up about 1.5% of the sample.

Germline trimming: 8 bases from V, 6 bases from J; junction bases outside gene matches: 7. The CDR3, from cysteine to phenylalanine, totals 14 residues. This entry keeps only the CDR3 DNA: 42 bases, framed from base 1. The CDR1 and CDR2 encoded by the germline V gene are MNHEY and SVGAGI. This chain is built from TRBV6-5 and TRBJ2-1; 10 middle bases align to TRBD1. The clonotype was recovered from an adult who had mild COVID-19 (a few samples of this study predate the infection). The sample titles of this study are shuffled in the database, so cell type and time point are left out. Sequences were obtained from PBMCs or a T cell subset sorted from them (not recorded which). The encoded CDR3 is CASALRTGGNEQFF. The sequenced DNA: TGTGCCAGCGCATTGAGGACAGGGGGCAATGAGCAGTTCTTC.